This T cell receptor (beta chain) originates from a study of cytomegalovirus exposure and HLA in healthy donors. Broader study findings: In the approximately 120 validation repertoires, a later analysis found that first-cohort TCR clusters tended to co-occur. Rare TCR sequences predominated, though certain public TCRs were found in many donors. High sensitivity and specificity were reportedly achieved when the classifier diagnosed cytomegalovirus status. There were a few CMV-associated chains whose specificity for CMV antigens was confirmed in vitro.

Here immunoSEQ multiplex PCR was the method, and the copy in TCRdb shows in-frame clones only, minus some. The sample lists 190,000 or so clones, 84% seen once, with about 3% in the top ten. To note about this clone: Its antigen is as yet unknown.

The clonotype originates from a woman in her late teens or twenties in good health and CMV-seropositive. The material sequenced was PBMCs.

The CDR3 loop is CASGSQPTDTQYF. CDR3 DNA: TGTGCCAGTGGGAGTCAGCCCACAGATACGCAGTATTTT. V usage is TRBV19 and J usage is TRBJ2-3; D is perhaps TRBD2 (5 bases). This CDR3 has 13 amino acids. The germline V and J ends were trimmed by 8 bases and 2 bases, with 11 bases remaining between them. Germline CDR1 reads LNHDA; CDR2 reads SQIVND (reference sequence).